The 21 T cell receptor beta chains below all came from one sample that was sequenced in a study of OX40 agonist ivuxolimab in advanced cancers. Only in-frame clones appear in the TCRdb table, and some are missing; sequencing was by immunoSEQ multiplex PCR. The sample gives approximately 76,000 clones, approximately 91% of which show up once; approximately 13% is in the top ten. The sample in question was CD4+ or CD8+ T cells sorted from blood, obtained in a trial of the OX40 agonist ivuxolimab. Receptors originate from an adult with an advanced solid tumor such as melanoma, head and neck, liver or kidney cancer.

The chain is built from TRBV5-1 and TRBJ2-1; TRBD2 matches 11 bases. Germline V gene data show CDR1 as SGHRS and CDR2 as YFSETQ. Trimming cost V 0 bases and J 9 bases; bases outside gene matches: 14. The CDR3 has 18 residues. The DNA for the CDR3 is TGCGCCAGCAGCTTGGCCTCGAATAGCGGGAGGGTCGGCAGTGAGCAGTTCTTC. Residues: CASSLASNSGRVGSEQFF.

The chain links TRBV4-1 to TRBJ2-7, with 7 bases matching TRBD2. This CDR3 has 14 amino acids. Germline values: CDR1 MGHRA, CDR2 YSYEKL. V shed 5 bases, J shed 0 bases, and the junction held 4 bases outside the gene matches. The CDR3 DNA sequence: TGCGCCAGCAGCACCGGGGGGAGCTCCTACGAGCAGTACTTC. Its translation is CASSTGGSSYEQYF.

V gene TRBV11-2 combines with J gene TRBJ2-7, with 7 bases identical to TRBD1. CDR3 length equals 15 residues. Germline V CDR1 and CDR2: SGHAT, FQNNGV. The J segment lost 4 bases and the V segment lost 5 bases, leaving 11 bases of the junction unmatched. DNA for the CDR3: TGTGCCAGCAGCCCTCGACAGGGCCCCATGTACGAGCAGTACTTC. Its translation is CASSPRQGPMYEQYF.

The chain recombines TRBV2 with TRBJ2-2; weak D call: TRBD1 (6 bases). This CDR3 is 17 amino acids long. V was clipped by 3 bases and J by 1 base, with 15 bases between them. Germline CDR1 SNHLY, CDR2 FYNNEI. CDR3 loop: CASSDEEGQWNTGELFF. The CDR3 bases are TGTGCCAGCAGTGACGAAGAGGGACAATGGAACACCGGGGAGCTGTTTTTT.

The chain uses TRBV30 and TRBJ2-7; tentatively, D is TRBD2 (6 bases). Germline V lookup: CDR1 GTSNPN, CDR2 SVGIG (reference sequence). Deletions cut 0 bases from V and 0 bases from J, with 9 bases between. There are 14 residues in the CDR3. CDR3 amino acids: CAWSVTGSSYEQYF. As DNA, the CDR3 is TGTGCCTGGAGTGTAACCGGGAGCTCCTACGAGCAGTACTTC.

About this clone: The junction and the germline gene differ at one end; a read error may be behind it. This chain joins TRBV9 and TRBJ2-7, with a weak D call TRBD1 (6 bases). The CDR3 is 13 residues long. Germline V gives CDR1 SGDLS, CDR2 YYNGEE. This chain's CDR3 is CASSVEAGVDLNF. The CDR3, as DNA: TGTGCCAGCAGCGTAGAGGCAGGGGTTGACTTAAACTTC.

The count of this clone is one. Other DNA sequences in this specimen translate into the identical CDR3. This chain connects TRBV6-1 to TRBJ2-7; TRBD1 might be the D (6 bases). Germline V CDR1 and CDR2: MNHNS, SASEGT. Trimming pared 4 bases from V and 0 bases from J, leaving 13 bases between. The CDR3 length is 15 residues. The DNA for the CDR3 is TGTGCCAGCAGTGGCACAGGGACCCTCTCCTACGAGCAGTACTTC. It specifies CASSGTGTLSYEQYF.

The chain joins TRBV9 to TRBJ1-2; unclear D gene. Germline CDR1 and CDR2: SGDLS and YYNGEE. Trimming removed 0 bases at V and 8 bases at J, with 17 bases between. This CDR3 spans 15 amino acids. In nucleotides, the CDR3 is TGTGCCAGCAGCGTAGATGCTACCGAACGTAGAGGCTACACCTTC. Translating it yields CASSVDATERRGYTF. Full variable domain (rest looked up from reference TRBV9 and TRBJ1-2): DSGVTQTPKHLITATGQRVTLRCSPRSGDLSVYWYQQSLDQGLQFLIQYYNGEERAKGNILERFSAQQFPDLHSELNLSSLELGDSALYFCASSVDATERRGYTFGSGTRLTVV.

The rearrangement joins TRBV28 to TRBJ1-3; possibly TRBD1 for D (5 bases). The ends were cut back, 6 bases at V and 0 bases at J, with 9 bases in the middle. CDR3 length equals 14 residues. CDR1 and CDR2 (germline): MDHEN, SYDVKM. The CDR3 reads CASSPGTSGNTIYF. DNA of the CDR3: TGTGCCAGCAGCCCCGGGACCTCTGGAAACACCATATATTTT.

DNA of the CDR3: TGTGCCAGCACCGATACAGGGGACTACTATGGCTACACCTTC. This sequence encodes CASTDTGDYYGYTF. The genes are TRBV28 and TRBJ1-2, with 7 bases aligning to TRBD1. Germline-derived CDR1 and CDR2 are MDHEN and SYDVKM. The CDR3 sequence is 14 residues long. J gave up 3 bases and V 7 bases, and 8 bases lay outside the gene matches.

The chain couples TRBV13 to TRBJ2-7; D remains unclear. Trimming pared 5 bases from V and 3 bases from J, leaving 8 bases between. The CDR3 is made up of 12 amino acids. In germline, CDR1 is PRHDT, CDR2 FYEKMQ (reference sequence). The CDR3 spells CASSASNYEQYF. The CDR3 DNA follows: TGTGCCAGCAGCGCAAGTAACTACGAGCAGTACTTC. The full variable domain, with the rest looked up from reference TRBV13 and TRBJ2-7, is AAGVIQSPRHLIKEKRETATLKCYPIPRHDTVYWYQQGPGQDPQFLISFYEKMQSDKGSIPDRFSAQQFSDYHSELNMSSLELGDSALYFCASSASNYEQYFGPGTRLTVT.

The gene calls are TRBV7-9 and TRBJ2-1, with TRBD2 identical over 7 bases. The junction had 4 bases not matched to a gene; V was cut back by 5 bases and J by 0 bases. The CDR3 contains 15 residues. CDR1 and CDR2 (germline): SEHNR, FQNEAQ (reference sequence). CDR3 sequence reads: CASSPSGSSYNEQFF. The DNA for the CDR3 is TGTGCCAGCAGCCCTAGCGGAAGCTCCTACAATGAGCAGTTCTTC.

The chain combines TRBV28 with TRBJ2-7; D may be TRBD2 (6 bases). The CDR3 spans 15 residues. Per germline, CDR1 MDHEN and CDR2 SYDVKM. V dropped 7 bases and J dropped 3 bases, with 19 bases sitting between them. The CDR3 bases are TGTGCCAGCAAAGGTGGGGAGGCAGGGTTCTACGAGCAGTACTTC. It is translated as CASKGGEAGFYEQYF.

The rearrangement joins TRBV5-1 to TRBJ2-5; 14 bases are a match to TRBD2. With 4 bases clipped from V and 1 base from J, the junction kept 9 bases outside the gene matches. There are 18 residues in the CDR3. CDR1 is SGHRS and CDR2 is YFSETQ in the germline V gene. The CDR3 sequence is CASSPEGTSGGIQETQYF. CDR3 nucleotides: TGCGCCAGCAGCCCCGAGGGGACTAGCGGGGGAATCCAAGAGACCCAGTACTTC. Full variable domain (outside the CDR3, taken from reference TRBV5-1 and TRBJ2-5): KAGVTQTPRYLIKTRGQQVTLSCSPISGHRSVSWYQQTPGQGLQFLFEYFSETQRNKGNFPGRFSGRQFSNSRSEMNVSTLELGDSALYLCASSPEGTSGGIQETQYFGPGTRLLVL.

CDR3 in amino acids: CASFGVARANTEAFF. CDR3 nucleotide sequence: TGTGCCAGCTTTGGAGTGGCCAGGGCAAACACTGAAGCTTTCTTT. The genes are TRBV18 and TRBJ1-1; TRBD1 is a possible D gene (5 bases). Germline CDR1 and CDR2: KGHSH and LQKENI. The ends were cut back, 7 bases at V and 2 bases at J, with 17 bases in the middle. This CDR3 comprises 15 residues.

This chain joins TRBV6-1 and TRBJ1-2; 10 bases are shared with TRBD1. This CDR3 contains 12 residues. Germline trimming cut 11 bases from V and 8 bases from J; bases unmatched to any gene: 8. CDR1 is MNHNS and CDR2 is SASEGT in the germline V gene. In DNA, the CDR3 is TGTGCCGGCCGACAGGGGGCGCGCGGCTACACCTTC. Its translation: CAGRQGARGYTF.

This clone occurred once. CDR3 sequence reads: CASSPTSGSSYNEQFF. CDR3 DNA sequence: TGTGCCAGTAGTCCGACTAGCGGGAGCTCCTACAATGAGCAGTTCTTC. The chain joins TRBV19 to TRBJ2-1, with 12 bases that match TRBD2. J lost 0 bases, V lost 5 bases, and 2 bases had no gene match. Per the germline V gene, CDR1 is LNHDA and CDR2 is SQIVND (reference sequence). The CDR3 is made up of 16 amino acids.

The chain is built from TRBV13 and TRBJ2-1; 9 bases agree with TRBD2. This CDR3 comprises 16 residues. The junction had 4 bases not matched to a gene; V was cut back by 0 bases and J by 4 bases. CDR1 and CDR2 (germline): PRHDT, FYEKMQ (reference sequence). The CDR3 DNA reads as TGTGCCAGCAGCTTAGGCCTAGCGGGGCCATACAATGAGCAGTTCTTC. Residues: CASSLGLAGPYNEQFF.

Only one count was recorded for this clone. This chain links TRBV5-4 with TRBJ2-1, with 10 positions matching TRBD1. The CDR3 length is 15 residues. The junction had 7 bases not matched to a gene; V was cut back by 0 bases and J by 10 bases. Looked up from germline, CDR1 is SGHNT and CDR2 is YYREEE (reference sequence). CDR3 DNA sequence: TGTGCCAGCAGCTTGGCGGACAGGGGGGGTAGAGAGCAGTTCTTC. As protein: CASSLADRGGREQFF.

The rearrangement links TRBV30 to TRBJ2-3; TRBD2 might be the D (7 bases). This CDR3 is 13 amino acids long. The germline V gene encodes CDR1 GTSNPN and CDR2 SVGIG (reference sequence). V shed 6 bases and J shed 8 bases, with 18 bases lying between them. CDR3 DNA sequence: TGTGCCTGTCAGGCGGGGGCGTCGGGTACGCAGTATTTT. Protein product: CACQAGASGTQYF.

This chain connects TRBV7-2 to TRBJ2-2; tentatively, D is TRBD1 (6 bases). Germline loops: CDR1 SGHTA, CDR2 FQGNSA. V lost 3 bases, J lost 5 bases, and 10 bases lay in between. The CDR3 covers 14 residues. CDR3 in DNA: TGTGCCAGCAGCTTCCACAGGGAGACCGGGGAGCTGTTTTTT. Its protein is CASSFHRETGELFF.